Sequencing of this T cell receptor beta chain was carried out in a study of T-cell reconstitution after alpha-beta-depleted transplantation in children. The CDR3 contains 15 residues. Germline-derived CDR1 and CDR2 are SEHNR and FQNEAQ (reference sequence). With 3 bases clipped from V and 8 bases from J, the junction kept 9 bases outside the gene matches. This clonotype occurred a few times. Its antigen is not identified. The TCRbeta library incorporated unique molecular identifiers. TCRdb re-called the PCR reads with MiXCR, one entry per CDR3 protein. The data contain fewer than 550,000 distinct CDR3 sequences, 9.5% to 12% of them singletons. Study observations and caveats: A year had passed since transplant, and T-cell counts and diversity by then came mostly from newly produced T cells.

This sample comprised PBMCs, mostly from graft donor cells, obtained 180 days after TCRalphabeta/CD19-depleted stem cell transplant. The rearrangement links TRBV7-9 to TRBJ2-1; the match to TRBD2 covers 8 bases. The TCR originated in a female patient aged 2-15 years who had a stem cell transplant for aplastic anemia, so the T cells may come from the graft donor. CDR3 in amino acids: CASSLGAGAAYEQFF. DNA for the CDR3: TGTGCCAGCAGCTTGGGAGCGGGAGCCGCGTATGAGCAGTTCTTC.